The entry below gives a single T cell receptor (beta chain) sequence along with its context. Its antigen is unknown. The CDR3 runs to 15 residues. Germline V CDR1 and CDR2: SGHTA, FQGNSA. The trim removed 5 bases at V and 7 bases at J, leaving 11 bases unmatched. Synthesis of cDNA was carried out by template-switch 5'RACE. The reaction used 10-nucleotide random UMIs. The output of every sequencing run exceeded 170 million TCR-beta sequences, derived from 15-18 subjects. TCRdb reprocessed the 5' RACE reads via MiXCR and lists one record per CDR3 protein. The table shows tens of thousands of distinct CDR3 sequences, with roughly an eighth occurring only once. The sample is drawn from a study of neurological immune-mediated disorders. Notes on the study in general: In HTLV-1-associated myelopathy, TCR clonal expansion was greatest, whereas multiple sclerosis had the least, falling below healthy controls.

As for time point: longitudinal time-point 3. For the unsorted libraries, 2 million PBMCs stored at -80 C served as input. The chain links TRBV7-2 to TRBJ2-1, with 7 bases lining up with TRBD2. The sequencing sample was made of PBMCs. The origin of this receptor is a male donor with HTLV-1-associated myelopathy (HAM/TSP). The CDR3 sequence is CASSPDLAARNEQFF. The CDR3 DNA reads as TGTGCCAGCAGCCCCGATCTAGCGGCCCGGAATGAGCAGTTCTTC.